The present T cell receptor (beta chain) was sequenced within a study of OX40 agonist ivuxolimab in advanced cancers. Turning to the overall study: Ivuxolimab was a fully human IgG2 agonistic monoclonal antibody targeting the costimulatory receptor OX40 (CD134). Intravenous ivuxolimab was administered to patients every 2 weeks at six dose levels: 0.01, 0.1, 0.3, 1.5, 3 and 10 mg/kg. Of the 50 to 55 dose-escalation patients, hepatocellular carcinoma was present in about 19, melanoma in roughly 15, renal cell carcinoma in 9 and head and neck cancer in 9. In the dose-escalation cohort, roughly four fifths of patients were male, and the mean age was around 60 years, with a range of 23 to 79. Patients were allowed to have had prior anti-PD-1, anti-PD-L1 or anti-CTLA-4 therapy, and approximately 40% of the dose-escalation patients had been treated with checkpoint inhibitors. Partial responses occurred in three dose-escalation patients, of whom one had hepatocellular carcinoma and two had cutaneous melanoma. The purpose of peripheral TCRbeta sequencing was to test whether ivuxolimab changed TCR sequence diversity and led to clonal T-cell expansion. The monotherapy dose-escalation portion (N = 52 patients) of the phase I ivuxolimab trial is reported in the paper.

What the study reported, not specific to this receptor: Low levels of normalized T-cell clonal expansion were also seen in some patients who did not respond. Which antigens the clonally expanded peripheral T cells were specific for was not determined. On average, CD8+ T cells showed more expanded clones than CD4+ T cells after ivuxolimab. Partial responders in the 0.1-3.0 mg/kg groups had among the lowest normalized peripheral clonal expansion, especially among CD8+ T cells. At doses of 0.1 to 3.0 mg/kg, clonal expansion of both CD4+ and CD8+ blood T cells was observed from baseline to week 6.

The CDR3 runs 16 amino acids, cysteine and phenylalanine included. The read is trimmed to its CDR3 DNA, 48 bases read in frame from base 1. Patients with a history of autoimmune disease or receiving systemic immunosuppression were excluded from the trial. Peripheral blood for TCR sequencing was collected from all dose cohorts at baseline, on cycle 4 day 1, and on cycle 7 day 1. The samples were drawn from a first-in-human, open-label, multicenter phase I dose-escalation trial of ivuxolimab. Adults with locally advanced or metastatic head and neck squamous cell, hepatocellular, melanoma or renal cell carcinoma were enrolled in the trial. Before TCR sequencing, CD4+ T cells and CD8+ T cells from peripheral blood were sorted into separate populations. Genomic DNA was isolated from the sorted cells so that the TCRbeta CDR3 region could be sequenced. TCRbeta CDR3 regions were sequenced using the immunoSEQ Assay. TCRdb holds this immuneACCESS table with in-frame rearrangements only. Some clones are missing; in checked studies, unresolved V genes explain under half, and the rest has no known cause. For this sample the table gives about 58,000 clones, of which 70% to 90% were detected only once. The biggest ten clones account for 0.76% of the sample.

For this clone: Its cognate antigen has yet to be identified. Within one base of it there is no much larger clone, and no base qualities were kept.

This chain joins TRBV21-1 to TRBJ1-5; TRBD1 is taken as the D call from the table, unchecked against the DNA. TRBV21-1 is listed as a pseudogene. This clonotype was sampled from an adult with an advanced solid tumor such as melanoma, head and neck, liver or kidney cancer. Sequences were derived from CD4+ or CD8+ T cells sorted from blood, sampled in a trial of the OX40 agonist ivuxolimab. This receptor carries the CDR3 CASSKYRDTYNQPQHF. The nucleotide sequence reads as follows: TGTGCCAGCAGCAAATACCGGGACACCTACAATCAGCCCCAGCATTTT.